Only a few counts were recorded for the clone carrying this TCR beta chain. Its antigen is currently unknown. Expressed TCRB transcripts were sequenced because the isolated RNA had all been reverse transcribed beforehand. Some 3.8 million reads, on average, came from each naive, central memory and regulatory T cell sample. Clones were read by immunoSEQ multiplex PCR, and TCRdb kept only the in-frame ones, dropping some. The table has about 620,000 clones, about 14% seen once; the top ten hold roughly 0.098%. This sample is drawn from a study of beta chain features in type 1 diabetes. The V end lost 3 bases, the J end lost 5 bases, and 7 bases lay between the germline ends. The CDR3 is 11 amino acids. CDR1 SQVTM and CDR2 ANQGSEA come from the germline V gene. A sort by CD45RO/CCR7/CD25/CD127/CD95/CD27 yielded CD4+ naive, central memory, regulatory and stem cell-like memory cells. Each of the sorted populations had a purity greater than 98%.

Study-wide results and caveats: In the patient group, naive, central memory and Treg TCRB repertoires seemed more alike than in the healthy donor group.

Sequenced sample: naive CD4+ T cells from blood. The clonotype originates from a young man in good health. The chain employs TRBV29-1 and TRBJ1-1; D gene uncertain. This CDR3 reads CSVDTKTEAFF. The CDR3 nucleotides read TGCAGCGTTGACACGAAAACTGAAGCTTTCTTT. Full variable domain (missing parts from reference TRBV29-1 and TRBJ1-1): SAVISQKPSRDICQRGTSLTIQCQVDSQVTMMFWYRQQPGQSLTLIATANQGSEATYESGFVIDKFPISRPNLTFSTLTVSNMSPEDSSIYLCSVDTKTEAFFGQGTRLTVV.